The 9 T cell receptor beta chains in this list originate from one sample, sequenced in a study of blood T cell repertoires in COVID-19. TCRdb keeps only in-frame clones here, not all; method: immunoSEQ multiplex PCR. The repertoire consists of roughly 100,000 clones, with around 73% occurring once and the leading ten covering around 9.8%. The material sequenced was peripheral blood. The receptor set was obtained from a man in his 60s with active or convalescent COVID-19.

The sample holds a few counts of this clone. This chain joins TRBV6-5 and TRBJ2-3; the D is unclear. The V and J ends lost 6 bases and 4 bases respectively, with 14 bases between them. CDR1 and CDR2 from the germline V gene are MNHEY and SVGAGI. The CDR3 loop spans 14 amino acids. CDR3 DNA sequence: TGTGCCAGCAGCCTCGTGGAGCTGGCAGATACGCAGTATTTT. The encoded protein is CASSLVELADTQYF.

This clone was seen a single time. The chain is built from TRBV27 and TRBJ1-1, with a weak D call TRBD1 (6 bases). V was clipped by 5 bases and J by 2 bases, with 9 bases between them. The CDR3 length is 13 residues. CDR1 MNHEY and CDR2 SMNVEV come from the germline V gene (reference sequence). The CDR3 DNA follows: TGTGCCAGCAGTCTACAGGGTAACACTGAAGCTTTCTTT. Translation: CASSLQGNTEAFF.

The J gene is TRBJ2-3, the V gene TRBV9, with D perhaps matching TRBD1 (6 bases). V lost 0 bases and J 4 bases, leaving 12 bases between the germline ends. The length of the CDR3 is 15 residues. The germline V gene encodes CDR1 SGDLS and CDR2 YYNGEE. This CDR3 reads CASSVDRGGPDTQYF. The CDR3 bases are TGTGCCAGCAGCGTAGACAGAGGGGGTCCAGATACGCAGTATTTT.

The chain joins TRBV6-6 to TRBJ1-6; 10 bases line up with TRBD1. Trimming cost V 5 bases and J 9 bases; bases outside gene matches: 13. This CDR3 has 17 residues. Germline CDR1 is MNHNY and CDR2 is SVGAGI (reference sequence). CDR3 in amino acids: CASSRQGARDYGSPLHF. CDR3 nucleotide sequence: TGTGCCAGCAGTCGACAGGGGGCGCGGGACTATGGTTCACCCCTCCACTTT.

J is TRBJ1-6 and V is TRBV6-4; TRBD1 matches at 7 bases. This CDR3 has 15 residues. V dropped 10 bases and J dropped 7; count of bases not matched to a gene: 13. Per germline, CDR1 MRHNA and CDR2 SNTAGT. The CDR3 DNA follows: TGTGCCATCCCTCCGACAGGGTCAAGGAATTCACCCCTCCACTTT. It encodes CAIPPTGSRNSPLHF.

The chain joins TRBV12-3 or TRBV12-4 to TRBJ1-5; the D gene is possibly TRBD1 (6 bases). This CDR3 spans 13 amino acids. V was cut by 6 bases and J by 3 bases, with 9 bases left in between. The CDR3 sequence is CASSRDNNQPQHF. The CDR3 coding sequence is TGTGCCAGCAGCCGGGACAACAATCAGCCCCAGCATTTT.

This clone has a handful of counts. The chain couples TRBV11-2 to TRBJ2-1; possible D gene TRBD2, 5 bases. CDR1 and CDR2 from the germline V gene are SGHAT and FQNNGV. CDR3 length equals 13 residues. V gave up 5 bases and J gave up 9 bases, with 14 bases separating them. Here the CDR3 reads CASSPRLLGEQFF. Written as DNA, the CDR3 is TGTGCCAGCAGCCCTCGACTATTGGGTGAGCAGTTCTTC.

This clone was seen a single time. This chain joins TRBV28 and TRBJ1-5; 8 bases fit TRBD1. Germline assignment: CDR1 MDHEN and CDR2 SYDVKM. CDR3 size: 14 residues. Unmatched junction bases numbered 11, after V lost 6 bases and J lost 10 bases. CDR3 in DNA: TGTGCCAGCAGCCCGACAGGGGCCTCCCGACCCCAGCATTTT. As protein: CASSPTGASRPQHF.

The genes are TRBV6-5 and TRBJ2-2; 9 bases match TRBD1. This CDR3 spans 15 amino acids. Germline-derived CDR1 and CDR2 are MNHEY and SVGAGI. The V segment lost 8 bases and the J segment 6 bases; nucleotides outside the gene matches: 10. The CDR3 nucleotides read TGTGCCAGCGCCAGACAGGGGGGGAATTCCGGGGAGCTGTTTTTT. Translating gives CASARQGGNSGELFF.